This T cell receptor beta chain emerged from a study of T cells after yellow fever vaccination. The CDR3 runs 14 residues. V gave up 3 bases and J gave up 0 bases; unmatched junction bases: 1. Germline-derived CDR1 and CDR2 are DFQATT and SNEGSKA (reference sequence). Study findings and constraints: A secondary response was less intense yet reached its peak sooner, at day 5 versus 15. Most primary-vaccination clones recurred post-booster (roughly 96% CD4, about 87% CD8).

The TCR cDNA carried a universal primer site and UMIs from 5'RACE template switching. Each CDR3 protein gets one entry after TCRdb re-called the 5' RACE reads with MiXCR. The table has about 250,000 distinct CDR3 sequences, around 3.5% seen once. The table lists this clonotype with a few counts. No antigen is known for it. The source was PBMCs, collected 15 days after the yellow fever booster vaccination. The chain is built from TRBV20-1 and TRBJ2-2, with 7 nucleotides matching TRBD1. This TCR was sampled from a man aged 18 to 29 who received the YFV17D yellow fever vaccine. The CDR3 DNA is TGCAGTGCTAGCAGGGGGACGAACACCGGGGAGCTGTTTTTT. Translating it yields CSASRGTNTGELFF.